This T cell receptor (beta chain) was recorded in a study of T-cell memory formation after mild COVID-19. Only a few counts were recorded for this clonotype. The V end lost 6 bases, the J end lost 6 bases, and 15 bases lay between the germline ends. There are 13 residues in the CDR3. The germline V gene encodes CDR1 SGHVS and CDR2 FNYEAQ. MiXCR was run by TCRdb on the 5' RACE reads, yielding one entry per CDR3 protein. The table includes about 340,000 distinct CDR3 sequences, 15% detected once. The chain employs TRBV7-6 and TRBJ2-7; a possible D gene is TRBD1 (6 bases). The specimen sequenced was PBMCs or a T cell subset sorted from them (not recorded which). The receptor's source is a young man who had mild COVID-19 (a few samples of this study predate the infection). Cell type and time point are not known. CDR3 bases: TGTGCCAGCAGTGCCAACAGGGAGTCCGAGCAGTACTTC. This codes for CASSANRESEQYF.